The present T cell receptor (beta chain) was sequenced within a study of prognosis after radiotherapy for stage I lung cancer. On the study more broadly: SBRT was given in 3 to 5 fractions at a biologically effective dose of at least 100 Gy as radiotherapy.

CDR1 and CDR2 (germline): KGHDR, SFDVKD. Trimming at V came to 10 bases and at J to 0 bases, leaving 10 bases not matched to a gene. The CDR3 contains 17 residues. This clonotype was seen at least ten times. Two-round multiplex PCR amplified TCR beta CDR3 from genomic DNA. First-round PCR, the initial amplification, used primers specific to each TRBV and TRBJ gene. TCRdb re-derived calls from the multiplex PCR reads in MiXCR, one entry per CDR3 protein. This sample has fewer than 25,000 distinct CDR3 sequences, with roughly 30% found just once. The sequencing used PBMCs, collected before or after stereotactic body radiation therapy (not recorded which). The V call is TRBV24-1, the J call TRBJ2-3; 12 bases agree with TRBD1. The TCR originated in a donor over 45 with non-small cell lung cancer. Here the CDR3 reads CATAGTGGLPSTDTQYF. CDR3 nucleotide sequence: TGTGCCACAGCCGGGACAGGGGGCTTGCCTAGCACAGATACGCAGTATTTT.